These T cell receptor beta chains were read from a single sample in a study of blood T cell repertoires in COVID-19. Sequenced by immunoSEQ multiplex PCR; TCRdb stores in-frame clones only, minus some. The top ten hold under 8% of the sample, which has about 320,000 clones, more than 80% seen once. Specimen: peripheral blood. All receptors come from a man between 18 and 35 years old who had recovered from COVID-19. CDR3s include the opening cysteine and the closing phenylalanine or tryptophan. D genes are given only for firm matches. For some rows the clone size is stated as once, few or many, or as a class when expanded; others skip it.

clone size: .; D gene: .; V gene: TRBV29-1; J gene: TRBJ2-7; CDR3 DNA: TGCAGCGTCGTCAATCTAGCGTATTCCTACGAGCAGTACTTC; CDR3 protein: CSVVNLAYSYEQYF
clone size: .; D gene: .; V gene: TRBV7-3; J gene: TRBJ1-1; CDR3 DNA: TGTGCCAGCAGCCAGGACTTGAACACTGAAGCTTTCTTT; CDR3 protein: CASSQDLNTEAFF
clone size: .; D gene: TRBD1; V gene: TRBV6-5; J gene: TRBJ1-6; CDR3 DNA: TGTGCCAGCACGAACAGGGGGCTTTCTTCACCCCTCCACTTT; CDR3 protein: CASTNRGLSSPLHF
clone size: .; D gene: TRBD1; V gene: TRBV19; J gene: TRBJ1-6; CDR3 DNA: TGTGCCAGTAGTATGTGGACAGGGAATAATTCACCCCTCCACTTT; CDR3 protein: CASSMWTGNNSPLHF
clone size: .; D gene: .; V gene: TRBV6-2/TRBV6-3; J gene: TRBJ2-7; CDR3 DNA: TGTGCCAGCAGTCGACTTCGGATCCCCTACGAGCAGTACTTC; CDR3 protein: CASSRLRIPYEQYF
clone size: .; D gene: TRBD1; V gene: TRBV9; J gene: TRBJ1-2; CDR3 DNA: TGTGCCAGCGAAGGAGGGGACAGTATTGGCTACACCTTC; CDR3 protein: CASEGGDSIGYTF
clone size: once; D gene: .; V gene: TRBV5-5; J gene: TRBJ1-5; CDR3 DNA: TGTGCCAGCAGCCCTGCGTCCGGGGGGAGTTGGCCCCAGCATTTT; CDR3 protein: CASSPASGGSWPQHF
clone size: .; D gene: TRBD2; V gene: TRBV7-3; J gene: TRBJ2-1; CDR3 DNA: TGTGCCAGCAGCTTGCGCCCGGGGACTAGCGGAAACAATGAGCAGTTCTTC; CDR3 protein: CASSLRPGTSGNNEQFF
clone size: .; D gene: .; V gene: TRBV3-1/TRBV3-2; J gene: TRBJ1-1; CDR3 DNA: TGTGCCAGCAGCCAAGACCCAACGGGGTGGGACACTGAAGCTTTCTTT; CDR3 protein: CASSQDPTGWDTEAFF
clone size: .; D gene: .; V gene: TRBV5-8; J gene: TRBJ1-1; CDR3 DNA: TGTGCCAGCAGCTTGCGCCTAAATACGAACACTGAAGCTTTCTTT; CDR3 protein: CASSLRLNTNTEAFF
clone size: .; D gene: TRBD2; V gene: TRBV10-2; J gene: TRBJ2-1; CDR3 DNA: TGCGCCAGCAGTGAGGGACTAGCGGCCGAGCAGTTCTTC; CDR3 protein: CASSEGLAAEQFF
clone size: once; D gene: TRBD2; V gene: TRBV2; J gene: TRBJ2-7; CDR3 DNA: TGTGCCAGCAGTGCGGTGGGAGGGAACTACGAGCAGTACTTC; CDR3 protein: CASSAVGGNYEQYF
clone size: few; D gene: TRBD1; V gene: TRBV11-1; J gene: TRBJ1-1; CDR3 DNA: TGTGCCAGCAGCCTCGGACAGGGAGGAAGCACTGAAGCTTTCTTT; CDR3 protein: CASSLGQGGSTEAFF
clone size: .; D gene: TRBD1; V gene: TRBV19; J gene: TRBJ2-1; CDR3 DNA: TGTGCCAGTAGCCGACCGGGACAGGGCTACAATGAGCAGTTCTTC; CDR3 protein: CASSRPGQGYNEQFF
clone size: .; D gene: TRBD2; V gene: TRBV10-3; J gene: TRBJ2-7; CDR3 DNA: TGTGCCATCAGTGACCCGGGGGGTATCTACGAGCAGTACTTC; CDR3 protein: CAISDPGGIYEQYF
clone size: .; D gene: TRBD1; V gene: TRBV30; J gene: TRBJ1-5; CDR3 DNA: TGTGCCTGGAGTTCCGGGACAGGGAGCAATCAGCCCCAGCATTTT; CDR3 protein: CAWSSGTGSNQPQHF
clone size: .; D gene: .; V gene: TRBV6-5; J gene: TRBJ2-5; CDR3 DNA: TGTGCCAGCATCGGTGGGGCCTCGGAGGGCCAGACCCAGTACTTC; CDR3 protein: CASIGGASEGQTQYF
clone size: .; D gene: TRBD2; V gene: TRBV6-5; J gene: TRBJ2-1; CDR3 DNA: TGTGCCAGCAGGGAGGGAGCGGGGAATGAGCAGTTCTTC; CDR3 protein: CASREGAGNEQFF
clone size: .; D gene: TRBD2; V gene: TRBV7-2; J gene: TRBJ2-1; CDR3 DNA: TGTGCCAGCAGCTTAGGGACTAGCCGATACAATGAGCAGTTCTTC; CDR3 protein: CASSLGTSRYNEQFF